This entry is about one TCR beta chain. This clonotype appeared once. Its antigen target is currently unknown. No clone much larger than this one lies a single base away; base qualities are absent. Support from one read is weak. RNA was extracted with the RNeasy kit and roughly 0.45 to 1 ug was reverse transcribed using random hexamers. The immunoSEQ multiplex PCR assay, which covers 54 Vbeta and 13 Jbeta segments, was used to amplify TCR beta CDR3 regions. Bias from PCR amplification was corrected by using a synthetic template baseline for primer optimization and for computational correction. In the authors' own workflow: Reads were annotated to V, D and J genes per IMGT and analyzed with immunoSEQ Analyzer, keeping only productive sequences. To calculate clonality, Shannon entropy was normalized by log2 of the number of productive unique sequences and then subtracted from one. Public and private clones were assessed among the 100 most prevalent clones of each patient and control. Susac-specific clones were defined as absent from healthy and MS cohorts, about 1,100 published viral clones and other ImmuneACCESS disease sequences. Clones were called with MiXCR by TCRdb after fastp trimmed the public reads at Q25, and only in-frame beta chains were retained. Rows merge per CDR3 protein into single entries with the most common DNA and genes. The V and J calls shown here were made by TCRdb, not taken from the authors' results. The sample table lists over 150,000 distinct CDR3 sequences, about 95% of them with a count of one. The ten largest clones capture about 0.1% of the sample.

Taken from cysteine to phenylalanine, the CDR3 has 15 residues. Kept here is only the CDR3 DNA, which spans 45 bases and is read in frame from base 1. According to the germline V gene (reference sequence), CDR1 reads SEHNR and CDR2 reads FQNEAQ. V is clipped by 11 bases and J by 1 base, and the sequence between their germline boundaries is 18 bases long. The data originate from a study of CD8 T cells in Susac syndrome (dated by TCRdb to about 2019). General notes on the study: Of the Susac syndrome patients who were sequenced, eight were in clinical remission while more than five had clinically active disease. At blood withdrawal, Susac syndrome patients were therapy-naive, treated with corticosteroids (with IVIg additionally given to some), or treated with IVIg alone. Whether CD8+ T cell activation and differentiation in Susac syndrome was antigen driven was tested using repertoire sequencing.

Peripheral blood CD8+ and CD4+ T cells from healthy donors, Susac syndrome patients and multiple sclerosis patients were profiled by high-throughput TCR beta sequencing. Susac syndrome patients met recently defined diagnostic criteria for definite or probable disease. Bulk CD8+ and CD4+ T cells were purified by magnetic negative isolation, while CD8+ TEMRA cells were enriched using FACS. Blood was collected in EDTA tubes and processed within 24 hours, with PBMCs isolated through density gradient centrifugation. PBMCs intended for TCR sequencing were frozen in liquid nitrogen and were later thawed in a 37 degrees C water bath. The sorted or isolated CD4+, CD8+ and CD8+ TEMRA cells had a purity of 90% or higher. The research as a whole found: The number of individuals in the TCR sequencing and HLA analysis was recognized as being relatively small. The CD4+ T cell repertoire of patients with Susac syndrome showed no detectable clonal expansion.

This receptor was taken from a human donor with Susac syndrome. Sequencing input: CD4+ T cells from PBMCs. The rearranged segments are TRBV7-9 and TRBJ1-5; 5 matching bases give a weak D call of TRBD1. The CDR3 amino acid sequence is: CAGRFWGSSNQPQHF. The DNA sequence reads TGTGCCGGACGGTTCTGGGGCTCCAGCAATCAGCCCCAGCATTTT.